The source of this T cell receptor beta chain is a study of blood T cell repertoires in COVID-19. In the authors' methods: For nucleated cells, counts were estimated from reference gene primer amplification. Data came from immunoSEQ multiplex PCR; TCRdb stores just in-frame clones and leaves some out. V, J and clone size derive from that table, while D and trimming were established from the DNA sequence. The repertoire includes 180,000 or so clones, just over 85% of them detected once, and about 8.2% sits in the top ten. This clonotype originated in a man in his 60s with acute or convalescent COVID-19. Sequencing was carried out using peripheral blood.

DNA of the CDR3: TGTGCCAGTAAAGGACAGGGGATCTCCTACGAGCAGTACTTC. Translated, it gives CASKGQGISYEQYF. V gene TRBV19 combines with J gene TRBJ2-7; 9 nucleotides align to TRBD1. CDR3 length: 14 residues. Germline lookup yields CDR1 LNHDA and CDR2 SQIVND (reference sequence). Trimming took 7 bases from V and 0 from J; bases not matched to a gene: 4.